These T cell receptor beta chains were read from a single sample in a study of cytomegalovirus exposure and HLA in healthy donors. Assay: immunoSEQ multiplex PCR; the TCRdb copy retains only in-frame clones and omits some. The sample comprises over 70,000 clones, over 70% of which are singletons, and roughly 25% rests with the top ten. Sequencing was carried out using PBMCs. The receptors here all came from a woman between 45 and 65 years old in good health and CMV-seropositive. Each CDR3 is given with its conserved first and last residue. Fields, in order: clone size, J gene, D gene, V gene, CDR3 DNA, CDR3 protein. A D gene is named only where the DNA matches it firmly. Clone size is given for some rows only: seen once, a few or many times, or a class if the clone is expanded.

size: once; J: TRBJ1-1; D: -; V: TRBV23-1; DNA: TGCGCCAGCAGCCCCCAGACGGAGTTGAACACTGAAGCTTTCTTT; CDR3: CASSPQTELNTEAFF
size: -; J: TRBJ1-1; D: TRBD1; V: TRBV2; DNA: TGTGCCAGCAGTGATCAGGGACAGGAGAACACTGAAGCTTTCTTT; CDR3: CASSDQGQENTEAFF
size: few; J: TRBJ1-2; D: -; V: TRBV19; DNA: TGTGCCAGTAGTATTCCCATTGGGCTCTCGGGGGGCTACACCTTC; CDR3: CASSIPIGLSGGYTF
size: -; J: TRBJ2-3; D: TRBD2; V: TRBV7-2; DNA: TGTGCCAGCAGCTTAGGGACTAGTACTGATACGCAGTATTTT; CDR3: CASSLGTSTDTQYF
size: few; J: TRBJ2-3; D: -; V: TRBV9; DNA: TGTGCCAGCAGTTTGGGGGGGGCGGGAGATACGCAGTATTTT; CDR3: CASSLGGAGDTQYF
size: -; J: TRBJ1-5; D: -; V: TRBV5-4; DNA: TGTGCCAGCAGCTACAACAGGTCCGCCACACCGCTCAATCAGCCCCAGCATTTT; CDR3: CASSYNRSATPLNQPQHF
size: -; J: TRBJ2-1; D: TRBD1; V: TRBV7-3; DNA: TGTGCCAGCAGTCGACAGGGTGGAAATGAGCAGTTCTTC; CDR3: CASSRQGGNEQFF
size: -; J: TRBJ2-3; D: TRBD1; V: TRBV6-6; DNA: TGTGCCAGCAGTACTGGACAGGGGACGCAGTATTTT; CDR3: CASSTGQGTQYF
size: -; J: TRBJ1-1; D: TRBD1; V: TRBV18; DNA: TGTGCCAGCTCACCAGGACAGGGGCCCCACACTGAAGCTTTCTTT; CDR3: CASSPGQGPHTEAFF
size: -; J: TRBJ2-3; D: TRBD1; V: TRBV7-2; DNA: TGTGCCAGCAGCTCCGGACAGGGTCTAGATACGCAGTATTTT; CDR3: CASSSGQGLDTQYF
size: once; J: TRBJ2-7; D: TRBD2; V: TRBV7-3; DNA: TGTGCCAGCAGCCTAACGGGGGGAGTTGGCGAGCAGTACTTC; CDR3: CASSLTGGVGEQYF
size: -; J: TRBJ2-1; D: TRBD2; V: TRBV5-1; DNA: TGCGCCAGCAGCTCGCGAGCGGGGAGTGGGGGCAATGAGCAGTTCTTC; CDR3: CASSSRAGSGGNEQFF
size: -; J: TRBJ2-2; D: TRBD2; V: TRBV13; DNA: TGTGCCAGCAGCCCAGACAGCGGGAATAACGGGGAGCTGTTTTTT; CDR3: CASSPDSGNNGELFF
size: -; J: TRBJ2-1; D: -; V: TRBV6-1; DNA: TGTGCCGCCCAGGGCCATGAGCAGTTCTTC; CDR3: CAAQGHEQFF
size: -; J: TRBJ1-3; D: TRBD1; V: TRBV10-3; DNA: TGTGCCGGGGGGACAGCCTCTGGAAACACCATATATTTT; CDR3: CAGGTASGNTIYF
size: -; J: TRBJ1-2; D: TRBD1; V: TRBV6-6; DNA: TGTGCCAGCAGTGACCCGACAGGGGGAAACTATGGCTACACCTTC; CDR3: CASSDPTGGNYGYTF
size: -; J: TRBJ2-7; D: -; V: TRBV6-5; DNA: TGTGCCAGCAGTTACTCGATTGCGGCCTCATTTGGCGAGCAGTACTTC; CDR3: CASSYSIAASFGEQYF
size: -; J: TRBJ2-7; D: TRBD1; V: TRBV7-3; DNA: TGTGCCAGCAGCTTAGTAGGGGGCGGTACATACGAGCAGTACTTC; CDR3: CASSLVGGGTYEQYF
size: -; J: TRBJ1-1; D: TRBD1; V: TRBV29-1; DNA: TGCAGCGCCCGGGACAGCACTGAAGCTTTCTTT; CDR3: CSARDSTEAFF
size: -; J: TRBJ2-6; D: TRBD2; V: TRBV7-9; DNA: TGTGCCAGCCTGACTAGCGGGGACTCTGGGGCCAACGTCCTGACTTTC; CDR3: CASLTSGDSGANVLTF
size: -; J: TRBJ2-4; D: -; V: TRBV6-5; DNA: TGTGCCAGCAGAACGGACGGGAAAGAAAACATTCAGTACTTC; CDR3: CASRTDGKENIQYF
size: -; J: TRBJ2-2; D: TRBD2; V: TRBV10-3; DNA: TGTGCCATCAGTGAGTCGTCGGGGGGGAACACCGGGGAGCTGTTTTTT; CDR3: CAISESSGGNTGELFF
size: -; J: TRBJ1-5; D: -; V: TRBV6-1; DNA: TGTGCCAGCAGTGAAGCGGGGGGGTACAATCAGCCCCAGCATTTT; CDR3: CASSEAGGYNQPQHF
size: -; J: TRBJ2-5; D: -; V: TRBV4-1; DNA: TGCGCCAGCAGCCAACTTGTGGGGGCCCAAGAGACCCAGTACTTC; CDR3: CASSQLVGAQETQYF
size: -; J: TRBJ2-7; D: -; V: TRBV2; DNA: TGTGCCAGCAGCCTACTCTACGAGCAGTACTTC; CDR3: CASSLLYEQYF
size: -; J: TRBJ2-7; D: -; V: TRBV7-9; DNA: TGTTCCAGCAGCTTAGGAGATTACGAGCAGTACTTC; CDR3: CSSSLGDYEQYF
size: -; J: TRBJ1-1; D: TRBD1; V: TRBV5-1; DNA: TGCGCCAGCACCCGACAGGGGTTGGGTGAAGCTTTCTTT; CDR3: CASTRQGLGEAFF
size: -; J: TRBJ2-3; D: TRBD2; V: TRBV5-4; DNA: TGTGCCAGCAGCCTTAGCGGGAAAACAGATACGCAGTATTTT; CDR3: CASSLSGKTDTQYF
size: once; J: TRBJ2-7; D: -; V: TRBV5-1; DNA: TGCGCCAGCAGCTTAAGGACAGCCGGGTACGAGCAGTACTTC; CDR3: CASSLRTAGYEQYF
size: -; J: TRBJ1-2; D: TRBD1; V: TRBV7-3; DNA: TGTGCCAGCAGCCGGGACAGGGCTGAAGGAGGCTATGGCTACACCTTC; CDR3: CASSRDRAEGGYGYTF
size: -; J: TRBJ2-7; D: TRBD1; V: TRBV28; DNA: TGTGCCAGCAGTTCGGGACAGGGTCACGAGCAGTACTTC; CDR3: CASSSGQGHEQYF
size: -; J: TRBJ1-1; D: -; V: TRBV5-1; DNA: TGCGCCAGCAGCTTCAACCCGGGAGGCACTGAAGCTTTCTTT; CDR3: CASSFNPGGTEAFF
size: -; J: TRBJ1-2; D: -; V: TRBV6-6; DNA: TGTGCCAGCAGCCCTCCCTATCGACAGTCCACGTATGGCTACACCTTC; CDR3: CASSPPYRQSTYGYTF
size: -; J: TRBJ1-4; D: -; V: TRBV19; DNA: TGTGCCAGTAGTCGGCAAGGGGGTGCAACTAATGAAAAACTGTTTTTT; CDR3: CASSRQGGATNEKLFF
size: -; J: TRBJ1-2; D: TRBD1; V: TRBV11-3; DNA: TGTGCCAGCAGCTTAAGGACAGGGGGCAGGGATGGCTACACCTTC; CDR3: CASSLRTGGRDGYTF
size: few; J: TRBJ2-1; D: TRBD1; V: TRBV6-5; DNA: TGTGCCAGCATTGGGACAGGGGGCAAGTACAATGAGCAGTTCTTC; CDR3: CASIGTGGKYNEQFF
size: -; J: TRBJ1-2; D: TRBD1; V: TRBV6-1; DNA: TGTGCCAGCAGTCAGGGGGAGGCCTATGGCTACACCTTC; CDR3: CASSQGEAYGYTF
size: -; J: TRBJ2-7; D: TRBD1; V: TRBV10-3; DNA: TGTGCCATCAGAGAGACAGGGAGCTCCTACGAGCAGTACTTC; CDR3: CAIRETGSSYEQYF
size: -; J: TRBJ1-5; D: -; V: TRBV7-8; DNA: TGTGCCAGCAGCTTAGAGGGAGGGGCCAGCGTTATTGGTCAGCCCCAGCATTTT; CDR3: CASSLEGGASVIGQPQHF
size: -; J: TRBJ2-3; D: TRBD1; V: TRBV18; DNA: TGTGCCAGCTCACCATTACCCGACAGGGGCGGCACAGATACGCAGTATTTT; CDR3: CASSPLPDRGGTDTQYF
size: -; J: TRBJ1-2; D: -; V: TRBV25-1; DNA: TGTGCCAGCAGTGAACTTTATGGCTACACCTTC; CDR3: CASSELYGYTF
size: -; J: TRBJ2-6; D: TRBD1; V: TRBV9; DNA: TGTGCCAGCACCCCAACCGGGACAGTGGCCTCTGGGGCCAACGTCCTGACTTTC; CDR3: CASTPTGTVASGANVLTF
size: -; J: TRBJ2-1; D: TRBD2; V: TRBV10-1; DNA: TGCGCCAGTTCCCCTCTAGCGGGAGACTACAATGAGCAGTTCTTC; CDR3: CASSPLAGDYNEQFF
size: -; J: TRBJ2-3; D: TRBD2; V: TRBV19; DNA: TGTGCCAGTAGTACTTTTAGCGGGAGTAGCACAGATACGCAGTATTTT; CDR3: CASSTFSGSSTDTQYF
size: -; J: TRBJ2-3; D: TRBD2; V: TRBV5-1; DNA: TGCGCCAGCAGCTTTGGACTAGCGGGGCCTGATACGCAGTATTTT; CDR3: CASSFGLAGPDTQYF
size: -; J: TRBJ2-3; D: -; V: TRBV4-1; DNA: TGCGCCAGCAGCCAAGGCGGGGACACAGATACGCAGTATTTT; CDR3: CASSQGGDTDTQYF
size: -; J: TRBJ1-4; D: -; V: TRBV6-1; DNA: TGTGCCAGCAGACAACAGGGTCCTCTGGAAAAACTGTTTTTT; CDR3: CASRQQGPLEKLFF